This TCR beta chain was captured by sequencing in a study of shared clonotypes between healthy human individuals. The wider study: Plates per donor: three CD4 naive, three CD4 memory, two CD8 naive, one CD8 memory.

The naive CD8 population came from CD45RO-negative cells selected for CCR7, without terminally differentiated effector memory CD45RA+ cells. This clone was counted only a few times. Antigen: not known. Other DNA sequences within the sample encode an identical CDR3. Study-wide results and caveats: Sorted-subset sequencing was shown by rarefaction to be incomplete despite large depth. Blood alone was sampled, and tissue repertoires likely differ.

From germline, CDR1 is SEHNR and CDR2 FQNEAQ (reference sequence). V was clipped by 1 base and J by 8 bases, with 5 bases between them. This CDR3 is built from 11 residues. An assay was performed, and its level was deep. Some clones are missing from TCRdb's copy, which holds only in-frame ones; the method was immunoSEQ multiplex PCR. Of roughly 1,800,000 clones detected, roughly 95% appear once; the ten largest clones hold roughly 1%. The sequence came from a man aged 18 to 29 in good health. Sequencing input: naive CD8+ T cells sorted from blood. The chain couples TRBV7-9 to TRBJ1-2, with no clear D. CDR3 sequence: CASSLDYGYTF. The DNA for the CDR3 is TGTGCCAGCAGCTTAGATTACGGCTACACCTTC. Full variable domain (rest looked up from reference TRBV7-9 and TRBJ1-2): DTGVSQNPRHKITKRGQNVTFRCDPISEHNRLYWYRQTLGQGPEFLTYFQNEAQLEKSRLLSDRFSAERPKGSFSTLEIQRTEQGDSAMYLCASSLDYGYTFGSGTRLTVV.